This T cell receptor (beta chain) comes out of a study of shared clonotypes between healthy human individuals. A word on this clone: Its specificity is unknown.

This CDR3 is 13 amino acids long. Germline V gene sequence: CDR1 SGDLS, CDR2 YYNGEE. The ends lost 4 bases at V and 8 bases at J; junction bases unmatched: 4. TCRdb's copy holds only in-frame clones and misses some; the assay was immunoSEQ multiplex PCR. The sample includes some 1,400,000 clones, around 97% seen only once; the top ten take over 1%. General study points: Sequencing depth was predicted to influence how clonotypes are shared among donors. Estimated richness was generally greater in naive than memory subsets. Represented diversity (both genetic and exposure-history) was limited by the small number of donors.

The chain recombines TRBV9 with TRBJ1-2; TRBD1 agrees at 11 bases. The sample consisted of naive CD4+ T cells sorted from blood. This sample's subset: CD45RA+ positively selected. The sequence came from a man aged 25 to 40 in good health. In nucleotides, the CDR3 is TGTGCCAGCAGCCAGGGACAGGGGGAGGGCTACACCTTC. Amino acids: CASSQGQGEGYTF.